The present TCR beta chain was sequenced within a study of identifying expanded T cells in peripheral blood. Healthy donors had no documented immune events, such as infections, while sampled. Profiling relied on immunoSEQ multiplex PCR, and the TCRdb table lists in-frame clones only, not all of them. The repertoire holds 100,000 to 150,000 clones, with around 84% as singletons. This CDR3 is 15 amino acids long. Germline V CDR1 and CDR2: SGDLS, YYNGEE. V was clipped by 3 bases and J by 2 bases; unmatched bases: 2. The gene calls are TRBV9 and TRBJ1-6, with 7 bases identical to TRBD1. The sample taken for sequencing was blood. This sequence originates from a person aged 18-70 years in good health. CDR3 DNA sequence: TGTGCCAGCAGCGCGACAGGGACCTATAATTCACCCCTCCACTTT. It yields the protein CASSATGTYNSPLHF. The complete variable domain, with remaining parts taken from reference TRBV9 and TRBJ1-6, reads DSGVTQTPKHLITATGQRVTLRCSPRSGDLSVYWYQQSLDQGLQFLIQYYNGEERAKGNILERFSAQQFPDLHSELNLSSLELGDSALYFCASSATGTYNSPLHFGNGTRLTVT.